This T cell receptor beta chain was sequenced during a study of regulatory T cells in long-lasting Graves disease. General study findings and limits: The study found TRBV28, TRBJ1-2 and TRBJ2-5 favored in persistent disease.

About this clonotype: The antigen remains unidentified.

Time point denoted: newly diagnosed GD, antithyroid drugs for less than 3 months. There was RNA extracted from PBMCs, and the TCR library was made from it. Patients were from an endocrinology department in Xi'an, China. TCR beta libraries were built with iRepertoire HTBI primers and Arm-PCR of CDR3 regions. TCRdb used MiXCR to reprocess the multiplex PCR reads, holding one entry per CDR3 protein. This sample carries roughly 610,000 distinct CDR3 sequences, approximately 15% of them seen once, and the ten largest clones take 18%. Germline CDR1 SGDLS, CDR2 YYNGEE. The CDR3 covers 14 residues. Trimming left V 6 bases short and J 2 bases short, with 15 bases between. These data also formed part of another study, on T cells in Graves' hyperthyroidism and ophthalmopathy. That work contributes: Stable hyperthyroidism and ophthalmopathy were separated using 13 V-J signatures.

The chain combines TRBV9 with TRBJ2-7, with TRBD2 as a possible D gene (6 bases). The sample in question was peripheral blood mononuclear cells (PBMCs), obtained at new diagnosis, from a patient treated with antithyroid drugs. This clonotype was sampled from a woman younger than 45 with Graves disease. CDR3 nucleotides: TGTGCCAGCACCCTCGGGACTGACGCCTACGAGCAGTACTTC. Residues: CASTLGTDAYEQYF.